These 26 T cell receptor beta chains originate from one sample sequenced in a study of graft-versus-host responses after intestinal transplantation (dated by TCRdb to the early 2020s). The antigens of these receptors remain unknown. To prepare the library, the immunoSEQ multiplex PCR assay was applied. TCRdb limited this immuneACCESS table to in-frame rearrangements with V and J called. A share of clones is missing; checked studies link under half to unresolved V genes, and the rest is unexplained. The table for this sample lists just over 95,000 clones; roughly 90% of them were counted only once. The ten largest clones capture over 0.15% of the sample. The label giving this sample's time point can be read as: cells obtained before transplantation from donor or recipient. Material: unstimulated CD4+ T cells sorted from spleen or lymph node cells, obtained before intestinal transplant. Receptor source: a human donor who received an intestinal transplant.

The chain couples TRBV6-5 to TRBJ1-5, with D perhaps TRBD1 (5 bases). The V and J ends lost 4 bases and 7 bases respectively, with 11 bases between them. Germline CDR1 reads MNHEY; CDR2 reads SVGAGI. The length of the CDR3 is 13 residues. This chain's CDR3 is CASSWGSKQPQHF. The CDR3 nucleotides are TGTGCCAGCAGTTGGGGCTCAAAACAGCCCCAGCATTTT.

This clone was seen a handful of times. The chain recombines TRBV28 with TRBJ2-7; no definite D call. Germline V lookup: CDR1 MDHEN, CDR2 SYDVKM. The CDR3 totals 14 residues. The ends were cut back, 5 bases at V and 6 bases at J, with 17 bases in the middle. The CDR3: CASSPPPATGEQYF. The CDR3 nucleotides are TGTGCCAGCAGTCCCCCTCCGGCCACGGGCGAGCAGTACTTC.

The chain recombines TRBV27 with TRBJ1-5; D not certain. CDR1 and CDR2 from the germline V gene are MNHEY and SMNVEV (reference sequence). Trimming left V 6 bases short and J 6 bases short, with 15 bases between. This CDR3 has 14 amino acids. The CDR3 is CASRLQEFAQPQHF. The CDR3 nucleotides are TGTGCCAGCAGACTCCAGGAATTTGCTCAGCCCCAGCATTTT.

This clone was observed once. CDR3 nucleotides: TGCGCCAGCAGCTTGGAGCATTTCATGAACACTGAAGCTTTCTTT. Translation gives CASSLEHFMNTEAFF. The chain couples TRBV5-1 to TRBJ1-1, with D hard to call. The CDR3 covers 15 residues. The germline V and J ends were trimmed by 0 bases and 0 bases, with 9 bases remaining between them. Germline CDR1 and CDR2: SGHRS and YFSETQ.

This clone was found a few times. The rearrangement joins TRBV6-1 to TRBJ2-4; D not certain. CDR1 is MNHNS and CDR2 is SASEGT in the germline V gene. The V gene lost 6 bases and the J gene lost 11 bases, with 17 bases spanning the gap. This CDR3 is built from 13 residues. For the CDR3, the DNA is TGTGCCAGCAGCGAGAAATCTCCTCTTCTTCAGTACTTC. Amino acids: CASSEKSPLLQYF.

The rearrangement joins TRBV25-1 to TRBJ1-2; D remains unclear. The CDR3 loop spans 14 amino acids. Trimming took off 4 bases at V and 2 bases at J, with 11 bases between the two ends. The V gene's germline CDR1 is MGHDK and CDR2 SYGVNS. CDR3 amino acids: CASSAPGGNYGYTF. In nucleotides, the CDR3 is TGTGCCAGCAGTGCCCCGGGAGGGAACTATGGCTACACCTTC.

In this sample, this clone turned up once. The chain recombines TRBV11-2 with TRBJ2-7, with D tentatively TRBD1 (6 bases). The V end was cut by 5 bases, the J end by 1 base, with 15 bases between. The CDR3 extends over 15 amino acids. In germline, CDR1 is SGHAT, CDR2 FQNNGV. The chain's CDR3 is CASSEDRRPSYEQYF. The CDR3 DNA follows: TGTGCCAGCAGCGAAGACAGGAGACCATCCTACGAGCAGTACTTC.

The gene calls are TRBV28 and TRBJ1-3; tentative D call: TRBD1 (6 bases). Germline CDR1 and CDR2: MDHEN and SYDVKM. V lost 5 bases to trimming and J lost 3 bases, with 17 bases between them. The CDR3 spans 16 residues. The CDR3 spells CASSRGGGQHGNTIYF. The CDR3 DNA reads as TGTGCCAGCAGTCGGGGGGGTGGACAGCATGGAAACACCATATATTTT.

The chain combines TRBV6-1 with TRBJ2-1, with D possibly being TRBD2 (6 bases). With 11 bases removed from V and 8 bases from J, the gap between germline ends came to 25 bases. Germline values: CDR1 MNHNS, CDR2 SASEGT. This CDR3 comprises 15 residues. As DNA, the CDR3 is TGTGCCGGAACGGCCGGGACCCGTTGGGGGGATGAGCAGTTCTTC. This translates into CAGTAGTRWGDEQFF.

This chain uses TRBV12-5 with TRBJ2-7, with a possible D match to TRBD2 (6 bases). Germline CDR1 and CDR2: LGHNT and FRNRAP. The length of the CDR3 is 15 residues. V lost 8 bases and J lost 3, with 20 bases in between. The chain's CDR3 is CASTRDSSPFYEQYF. The CDR3 coding sequence is TGTGCTAGTACAAGGGACTCCTCCCCTTTCTACGAGCAGTACTTC.

The chain carries TRBV4-3 and TRBJ1-2; D gene ambiguous. This CDR3 has 14 residues. Germline V gene lookup returns CDR1 LGHNA and CDR2 YSLEER. Deletions cut 2 bases from V and 6 bases from J, with 13 bases between. Here the CDR3 reads CASSQHPGNHGYTF. As DNA, the CDR3 is TGCGCCAGCAGCCAACATCCAGGAAACCATGGCTACACCTTC.

The chain links TRBV29-1 to TRBJ2-7; 10 bases line up with TRBD2. The germline CDR1 and CDR2 sequences are SQVTM and ANQGSEA. J was trimmed by 2 bases and V by 6 bases; bases with no gene match: 7. The CDR3 extends over 14 amino acids. The CDR3 sequence is CSVTGLAETYEQYF. CDR3 DNA sequence: TGCAGCGTCACCGGACTAGCGGAGACCTACGAGCAGTACTTC.

This sequence joins TRBV6-6 and TRBJ2-2; 9 bases match TRBD1. The CDR3 spans 13 residues. V lost 7 bases to trimming and J lost 5 bases; unmatched junction nucleotides: 2. Germline V gene data show CDR1 as MNHNY and CDR2 as SVGAGI (reference sequence). CDR3 in DNA: TGTGCCAGCATGACAGGGGGAACCGGGGAGCTGTTTTTT. Its protein product is CASMTGGTGELFF.

V gene TRBV27 combines with J gene TRBJ1-5; D is undetermined. The germline gives CDR1 MNHEY, CDR2 SMNVEV (reference sequence). The CDR3 is made up of 13 amino acids. V gave up 3 bases and J gave up 3 bases, with 6 bases separating them. CDR3 amino acids: CASSFNNNQPQHF. CDR3 coding DNA: TGTGCCAGCAGTTTTAACAACAATCAGCCCCAGCATTTT.

The sample holds one count of this clone. The CDR3 DNA sequence: TGTGCCAGCAGTTCACGAGGGGGGGACACCGGGGAGCTGTTTTTT. Translating it yields CASSSRGGDTGELFF. The chain has TRBV6-5 and TRBJ2-2; possibly TRBD2 for D (7 bases). CDR1 MNHEY and CDR2 SVGAGI come from the germline V gene. The germline V and J ends were trimmed by 4 bases and 3 bases, with 12 bases remaining between them. The CDR3 runs 15 residues.

The CDR3, as DNA: TGTGCCAGCAGCCAGAGACAATACTCCTACGAGCAGTACTTC. Protein sequence: CASSQRQYSYEQYF. This sequence joins TRBV6-6 and TRBJ2-7; D is ambiguous. Per the germline V gene, CDR1 is MNHNY and CDR2 is SVGAGI (reference sequence). The CDR3 loop spans 14 amino acids. V lost 6 bases, J lost 0 bases, and 12 bases lay in between.

The chain uses TRBV7-2 and TRBJ2-7, with 7 bases matching TRBD2. The CDR3 is made up of 15 amino acids. Germline lookup yields CDR1 SGHTA and CDR2 FQGNSA. The trim removed 7 bases at V and 6 bases at J, leaving 15 bases unmatched. CDR3 DNA sequence: TGTGCCAGCAAAAATCGCCCGGGGGGAGGTAGCGAGCAGTACTTC. This codes for CASKNRPGGGSEQYF.

The chain recombines TRBV10-1 with TRBJ2-1; TRBD1 is a possible D gene (5 bases). Germline V gives CDR1 WNHNN, CDR2 SYGVQD (reference sequence). The CDR3 length is 15 residues. The ends were cut back, 4 bases at V and 4 bases at J, with 14 bases in the middle. The CDR3 here is CASSGSDKLYNEQFF. The CDR3 DNA is TGCGCCAGCAGTGGTTCGGACAAGTTATACAATGAGCAGTTCTTC.

The chain links TRBV28 to TRBJ2-7; TRBD1 matches at 7 bases. The germline CDR1 and CDR2 sequences are MDHEN and SYDVKM. Trimming cost V 1 base and J 2 bases; bases outside gene matches: 11. The length of the CDR3 is 17 residues. The CDR3, as DNA: TGTGCCAGCAGTTTATTCATACCCGGACAGGAGCCCTACGAGCAGTACTTC. Protein product: CASSLFIPGQEPYEQYF.

This chain uses TRBV5-1 with TRBJ1-1; D is unclear. The germline V gene has CDR1 SGHRS and CDR2 YFSETQ. The CDR3 is 13 residues long. The ends were cut back, 1 base at V and 1 base at J, with 5 bases in the middle. The CDR3 DNA follows: TGCGCCAGCAGCTTGACACCGAACACTGAAGCTTTCTTT. This gives the protein CASSLTPNTEAFF.

The V gene is TRBV2, the J gene TRBJ2-5, with 10 bases aligning to TRBD2. With 4 bases clipped from V and 4 bases from J, the junction kept 6 bases outside the gene matches. The CDR3 has 15 residues. CDR1 SNHLY and CDR2 FYNNEI come from the germline V gene. The CDR3, as DNA: TGTGCCAGCAGTGCCAAAGGACTAGCGGCAGAGACCCAGTACTTC. It translates to CASSAKGLAAETQYF. The variable domain in full, with the rest retrieved from reference TRBV2 and TRBJ2-5, is EPEVTQTPSHQVTQMGQEVILRCVPISNHLYFYWYRQILGQKVEFLVSFYNNEISEKSEIFDDQFSVERPDGSNFTLKIRSTKLEDSAMYFCASSAKGLAAETQYFGPGTRLLVL.

The rearrangement uses TRBV7-8 and TRBJ2-7, with TRBD2 as a possible D gene (7 bases). Trimming stripped 1 base from V and 5 bases from J, with 24 bases between. The length of the CDR3 is 18 residues. The germline V gene encodes CDR1 SGHVS and CDR2 FQNEAQ. This CDR3 is CASSLVAAGVRGVDEQYF. As DNA, the CDR3 is TGTGCCAGCAGCTTAGTTGCGGCGGGAGTCAGGGGCGTCGACGAGCAGTACTTC.

The V call is TRBV2, the J call TRBJ2-2; 7 bases map to TRBD1. CDR1 is SNHLY and CDR2 is FYNNEI in the germline V gene. V dropped 2 bases and J dropped 4; count of bases not matched to a gene: 4. The CDR3 length is 15 residues. CDR3 residues: CASSERGLGTGELFF. The CDR3 DNA reads TGTGCCAGCAGTGAAAGGGGGCTCGGCACCGGGGAGCTGTTTTTT.

This clone was found once. The J gene is TRBJ2-1, the V gene TRBV30; D possibly corresponds to TRBD2 (5 bases). Germline V gives CDR1 GTSNPN, CDR2 SVGIG (reference sequence). Trimming stripped 0 bases from V and 5 bases from J, with 8 bases between. The CDR3 is made up of 13 amino acids. In nucleotides, the CDR3 is TGTGCCTGGAGTGTCGGTAGCGACAATGAGCAGTTCTTC. It translates to CAWSVGSDNEQFF.

This clone occurred once. This chain connects TRBV18 to TRBJ2-7, with 7 bases matching TRBD1. The CDR3 spans 13 residues. V was pared by 3 bases and J by 7 bases, with 6 bases of the junction left unmatched. Germline CDR1 and CDR2: KGHSH and LQKENI. The DNA for the CDR3 is TGTGCCAGCTCACCCGACAGGGACCGAGAGCAGTACTTC. Translation: CASSPDRDREQYF. The full variable domain, with the rest looked up from reference TRBV18 and TRBJ2-7, is NAGVMQNPRHLVRRRGQEARLRCSPMKGHSHVYWYRQLPEEGLKFMVYLQKENIIDESGMPKERFSAEFPKEGPSILRIQQVVRGDSAAYFCASSPDRDREQYFGPGTRLTVT.

As to this clone: At the DNA level, this CDR3 is encoded by other sequences in the same sample as well. J is TRBJ2-1 and V is TRBV6-1, with TRBD2 identical over 11 bases. Germline V gives CDR1 MNHNS, CDR2 SASEGT. V was pared by 7 bases and J by 4 bases, with 6 bases of the junction left unmatched. This CDR3 is 15 amino acids long. The CDR3 is CASKIAGGRYNEQFF. In DNA form, the CDR3 reads TGTGCCAGCAAGATAGCGGGAGGGCGGTACAATGAGCAGTTCTTC.